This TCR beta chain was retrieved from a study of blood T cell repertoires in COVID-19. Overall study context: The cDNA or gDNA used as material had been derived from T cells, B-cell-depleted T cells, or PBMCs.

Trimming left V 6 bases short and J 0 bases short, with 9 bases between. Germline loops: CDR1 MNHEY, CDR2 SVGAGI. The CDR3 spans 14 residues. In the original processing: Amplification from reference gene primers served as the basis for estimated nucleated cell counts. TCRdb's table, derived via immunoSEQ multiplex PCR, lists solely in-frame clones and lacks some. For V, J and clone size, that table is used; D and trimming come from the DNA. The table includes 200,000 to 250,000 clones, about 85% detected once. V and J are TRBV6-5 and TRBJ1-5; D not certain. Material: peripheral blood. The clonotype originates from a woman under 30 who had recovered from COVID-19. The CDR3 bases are TGTGCCAGCAGGCCAACTTCTAGCAATCAGCCCCAGCATTTT. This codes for CASRPTSSNQPQHF.